This TCR beta chain is from a study of spatial heterogeneity in lung cancer. Study information: Matched bulk RNA-seq yielded a T cell module score, and TCR transcript counts in tumor regions correlated strongly with that score. General study points: Counts of expanded intratumoral alpha and beta TCRs tracked tumor mutation counts.

Germline CDR1 and CDR2: MNHNS and SASEGT. The ends were cut back, 7 bases at V and 7 bases at J, with 14 bases in the middle. CDR3 length: 13 amino acids. Stated time point: sample taken at primary tumor resection. The donor population consisted of over 55 patients with untreated, early-stage non-small cell lung cancer. Frozen PBMC, nontumor lung or tumor provided whole RNA, which was sequenced unsorted. This clonotype qualifies as medium-sized. The antigen remains unidentified. This beta chain is an off-target read within a library intended for alpha chains, so its frequency means little. Each molecule of TCR cDNA was tagged with one unique molecular identifier. Using its own MiXCR run on the 5' RACE reads, TCRdb lists one record per CDR3 protein. The repertoire includes some 6,000 distinct CDR3 sequences, around 13% of them detected once, and about 11% sits in the top ten.

The starting material was lung tumor tissue, obtained at surgery. The source is a male donor with early-stage non-small cell lung cancer. V and J are TRBV6-1 and TRBJ1-5; D remains unclear. The CDR3 protein is CASNVRVIQPQHF. The CDR3 bases are TGTGCCAGCAACGTTCGGGTCATCCAGCCCCAGCATTTT.